The T cell receptor beta chain under discussion was sequenced for a study of cytomegalovirus exposure and HLA in healthy donors. The study, taken as a whole, reports: According to an earlier analysis, most TCR beta V segments yielded productive rearrangements about 87% or about 30% of the time.

Germline CDR1 SGHRS, CDR2 YFSETQ. The CDR3 covers 16 residues. V was shortened by 0 bases and J by 3 bases, with 15 bases between the two germline ends. In the PCR, 60 Vbeta and 13 Jbeta primers were used. Generated by immunoSEQ multiplex PCR, the TCRdb table keeps only in-frame clones and is missing some. Of approximately 170,000 clones in the sample, roughly 85% are singletons; the top ten hold 1%. This clone was counted only a few times. Its antigen remains unidentified. This chain links TRBV5-1 with TRBJ1-2, with a possible D match to TRBD1 (6 bases). The clonotype was recovered from a boy under 10 years old in good health and CMV-seronegative. Sequenced material: PBMCs. The DNA of the CDR3 is TGCGCCAGCAGCTTGGCCGGCTGGACAGCCGACTATGGCTACACCTTC. This translates into CASSLAGWTADYGYTF.